These 19 T cell receptor beta chains share one sample of origin, sequenced in a study of cytomegalovirus exposure and HLA in healthy donors. TCRdb's table, derived via immunoSEQ multiplex PCR, lists solely in-frame clones and lacks some. This table has 150,000 to 200,000 clones, roughly 82% appearing once. Material for sequencing was PBMCs. The receptors stem from a man aged 18 to 29 in good health and CMV-seropositive.

The chain carries TRBV13 and TRBJ2-5; 8 nucleotides match TRBD2. Germline lookup yields CDR1 PRHDT and CDR2 FYEKMQ (reference sequence). V was clipped by 5 bases and J by 5 bases; unmatched bases: 16. This CDR3 comprises 17 residues. The chain's CDR3 is CASSRSGLAPGMETQYF. As DNA, the CDR3 is TGTGCCAGCAGCCGATCCGGACTAGCCCCAGGGATGGAGACCCAGTACTTC. The whole variable domain, filled in from reference TRBV13 and TRBJ2-5, reads AAGVIQSPRHLIKEKRETATLKCYPIPRHDTVYWYQQGPGQDPQFLISFYEKMQSDKGSIPDRFSAQQFSDYHSELNMSSLELGDSALYFCASSRSGLAPGMETQYFGPGTRLLVL.

The chain combines TRBV18 with TRBJ2-3, with TRBD1 identical over 8 bases. Germline CDR1 reads KGHSH; CDR2 reads LQKENI. V lost 2 bases and J lost 3; bases outside the gene matches: 10. CDR3 length: 17 residues. CDR3 bases: TGTGCCAGCTCACCAGTTATGCCAGGGGGCTTAACAGATACGCAGTATTTT. Its protein product is CASSPVMPGGLTDTQYF.

Details on this clone: This sample includes further DNA sequences coding for the same CDR3. V and J are TRBV9 and TRBJ2-2; 10 bases are shared with TRBD2. J gave up 2 bases and V 0 bases, and 1 base lay outside the gene matches. The germline CDR1 and CDR2 sequences are SGDLS and YYNGEE. This CDR3 is 16 amino acids long. The CDR3 DNA follows: TGTGCCAGCAGCGTAGAACTAGCGGGAAACACCGGGGAGCTGTTTTTT. Encoded protein: CASSVELAGNTGELFF.

Comments on this clone: Other DNA sequences in the sample encode the same CDR3. V gene TRBV9 combines with J gene TRBJ2-7; possible D gene TRBD1, 5 bases. With 2 bases removed from V and 4 bases from J, the gap between germline ends came to 13 bases. The CDR3 consists of 14 residues. Germline CDR1 and CDR2: SGDLS and YYNGEE. CDR3 nucleotide sequence: TGTGCCAGCAGCGTCTCAGGGCAGGGATACGAGCAGTACTTC. Protein sequence: CASSVSGQGYEQYF.

The chain employs TRBV7-3 and TRBJ1-5, with 7 bases matching TRBD1. The CDR3 extends over 18 amino acids. The V gene end was trimmed by 5 bases and the J gene end by 9 bases; junction bases not matched to a gene: 22. Germline CDR1 is SGHTA and CDR2 is FQGTGA. CDR3 sequence reads: CASSTGQATSRLVGPQHF. CDR3 DNA: TGTGCCAGCAGCACAGGACAGGCTACCTCCCGTCTGGTAGGGCCCCAGCATTTT.

J is TRBJ2-5 and V is TRBV4-2; TRBD2 matches at 8 bases. The V segment lost 0 bases and the J segment 4 bases; nucleotides outside the gene matches: 4. Germline V gene sequence: CDR1 LGHNA, CDR2 YNFKEQ. This CDR3 has 15 amino acids. The CDR3 nucleotides are TGTGCCAGCAGCCAAGAATCGGGAGGGCCAGAGACCCAGTACTTC. As protein: CASSQESGGPETQYF.

The rearrangement joins TRBV27 to TRBJ2-7; D perhaps matches TRBD2 (5 bases). Trimming pared 4 bases from V and 3 bases from J, leaving 22 bases between. The CDR3 spans 17 residues. Germline CDR1 MNHEY, CDR2 SMNVEV (reference sequence). The CDR3 reads CASSSGEAVQYYYEQYF. As DNA, the CDR3 is TGTGCCAGCAGTTCCGGGGAAGCGGTCCAATACTACTACGAGCAGTACTTC.

V is TRBV27 and J is TRBJ1-2; no clear D gene. Looked up from germline, CDR1 is MNHEY and CDR2 is SMNVEV (reference sequence). V gave up 3 bases and J gave up 5 bases, with 7 bases separating them. The CDR3 has 12 amino acids. CDR3 sequence (DNA): TGTGCCAGCAGTTTGCGCGGATATGGCTACACCTTC. Protein sequence: CASSLRGYGYTF.

The chain employs TRBV9 and TRBJ2-2; 11 bases are a match to TRBD2. The CDR3 length is 16 residues. Germline values: CDR1 SGDLS, CDR2 YYNGEE. The V segment lost 3 bases and the J segment 7 bases; nucleotides outside the gene matches: 8. CDR3 protein: CASSGPTSGAGGELFF. The CDR3 nucleotides read TGTGCCAGCAGCGGTCCGACTAGCGGGGCCGGCGGGGAGCTGTTTTTT.

Here the CDR3 DNA reads TGTGCCAGCAGTGACTTAGGGGAAGGGCCCAACACTGAAGCTTTCTTT. Translating it yields CASSDLGEGPNTEAFF. The chain employs TRBV25-1 and TRBJ1-1; possibly TRBD1 for D (5 bases). The CDR3 extends over 16 amino acids. Looked up from germline, CDR1 is MGHDK and CDR2 is SYGVNS. V lost 3 bases and J 2 bases, leaving 16 bases between the germline ends.

The chain employs TRBV7-8 and TRBJ2-3; D gene uncertain. The germline gives CDR1 SGHVS, CDR2 FQNEAQ. V lost 5 bases to trimming and J lost 4 bases, with 10 bases between them. CDR3 size: 13 residues. The CDR3 region is CASSPPRPDTQYF. In DNA, the CDR3 is TGTGCCAGCAGCCCCCCTAGGCCAGATACGCAGTATTTT.

CDR3: CASSLLQGGELFF. In nucleotides, the CDR3 is TGTGCCAGCAGTTTACTACAGGGCGGGGAGCTGTTTTTT. The chain uses TRBV27 and TRBJ2-2; D may be TRBD1 (6 bases). Deletions cut 2 bases from V and 7 bases from J, with 8 bases between. Germline assignment: CDR1 MNHEY and CDR2 SMNVEV (reference sequence). This CDR3 spans 13 amino acids.

The chain joins TRBV28 to TRBJ1-1; TRBD1 agrees at 7 bases. Germline assignment: CDR1 MDHEN and CDR2 SYDVKM. V trimming: 5 bases; J trimming: 2 bases; junction bases outside the gene matches: 8. The CDR3 spans 15 residues. Written as DNA, the CDR3 is TGTGCCAGCAGTCCGTGGACAGGTGGTAACACTGAAGCTTTCTTT. Encoded protein: CASSPWTGGNTEAFF.

This chain links TRBV6-1 with TRBJ1-5; a weak D match, TRBD1 (6 bases). Per the germline V gene, CDR1 is MNHNS and CDR2 is SASEGT. The CDR3 sequence is 15 residues long. V gave up 4 bases and J gave up 3 bases, with 13 bases separating them. The CDR3 coding sequence is TGTGCCAGCAGTGCCAACCAGGGGTCCAATCAGCCCCAGCATTTT. It codes for CASSANQGSNQPQHF.

This chain connects TRBV4-3 to TRBJ1-2; D remains unclear. The V gene's germline CDR1 is LGHNA and CDR2 YSLEER. This CDR3 has 15 amino acids. V lost 1 base, J lost 2 bases, and 11 bases lay in between. The CDR3 reads CASSQGRTANYGYTF. The CDR3, as DNA: TGCGCCAGCAGCCAAGGGAGGACGGCGAACTATGGCTACACCTTC.

The rearrangement uses TRBV5-6 and TRBJ1-5; weak D call: TRBD1 (5 bases). Trimming removed 4 bases at V and 6 bases at J, with 20 bases between. The CDR3 runs to 16 residues. CDR1 and CDR2 (germline): SGHDT, YYEEEE. DNA of the CDR3: TGTGCCAGCAGCGAGCAGGGTTACCGGCCCAGTCAGCCCCAGCATTTT. It yields the protein CASSEQGYRPSQPQHF. The whole variable domain, remainder taken from reference TRBV5-6 and TRBJ1-5, is DAGVTQSPTHLIKTRGQQVTLRCSPKSGHDTVSWYQQALGQGPQFIFQYYEEEERQRGNFPDRFSGHQFPNYSSELNVNALLLGDSALYLCASSEQGYRPSQPQHFGDGTRLSIL.

This clone has just a few counts. J is TRBJ1-2 and V is TRBV19; 9 bases are a match to TRBD1. Per the germline V gene, CDR1 is LNHDA and CDR2 is SQIVND (reference sequence). CDR3 size: 11 residues. The V gene end was trimmed by 10 bases and the J gene end by 7 bases; junction bases not matched to a gene: 4. The CDR3 loop is CAILTGGGYTF. The CDR3 region has the DNA TGTGCCATTTTGACAGGGGGTGGCTACACCTTC.

The V call is TRBV30, the J call TRBJ2-7; maybe TRBD1 (6 bases). CDR3 length equals 14 residues. Trimming stripped 1 base from V and 7 bases from J, with 17 bases between. Germline loops: CDR1 GTSNPN, CDR2 SVGIG (reference sequence). The chain's CDR3 is CAWSDRAGASEQYF. The CDR3, as DNA: TGTGCCTGGAGTGATCGGGCAGGGGCAAGTGAGCAGTACTTC.

The chain combines TRBV6-1 with TRBJ1-2; perhaps TRBD1 as D (6 bases). Germline CDR1 MNHNS, CDR2 SASEGT. The germline V and J ends were trimmed by 2 bases and 3 bases, with 10 bases remaining between them. The CDR3 spans 14 residues. The CDR3 DNA reads as TGTGCCAGCAGTGAACCCAGGGGTTACTATGGCTACACCTTC. This encodes CASSEPRGYYGYTF.